Following are 7 T cell receptor beta chains from one sample sequenced in a study of blood T cell repertoires in COVID-19. Data came from immunoSEQ multiplex PCR; TCRdb stores just in-frame clones and leaves some out. Of about 260,000 clones listed, roughly four fifths are singletons. The sequenced sample was peripheral blood. These receptors all stem from a woman aged 50 to 60 who had recovered from COVID-19.

V usage is TRBV7-3 and J usage is TRBJ1-2, with D hard to call. This CDR3 spans 14 amino acids. Trimming shortened V by 2 bases and J by 5 bases, and 12 bases separated the two germline ends. The germline V gene encodes CDR1 SGHTA and CDR2 FQGTGA. This CDR3 reads CASSLAASRYGYTF. CDR3 DNA: TGTGCCAGCAGCTTAGCAGCGTCCCGTTATGGCTACACCTTC.

This chain joins TRBV3-1 (or the pseudogene TRBV3-2) and TRBJ2-1, with 8 bases identical to TRBD2. Germline loops: CDR1 LGHDT, CDR2 YNNKEL (reference sequence). The CDR3 contains 15 residues. After removal of 1 base from V and 3 bases from J, the junction contained 2 bases not matched to a gene. CDR3 residues: CASSQGGLVYNEQFF. CDR3 nucleotide sequence: TGTGCCAGCAGCCAAGGGGGACTAGTCTACAATGAGCAGTTCTTC.

The chain links TRBV2 to TRBJ1-3; D is perhaps TRBD1 (5 bases). Trimming removed 7 bases at V and 0 bases at J, with 10 bases between. Germline assignment: CDR1 SNHLY and CDR2 FYNNEI. This CDR3 contains 14 residues. CDR3 sequence (DNA): TGTGCCAGCATACGGGACTTCTCTGGAAACACCATATATTTT. It translates to CASIRDFSGNTIYF.

The V and J genes are TRBV6-2 or TRBV6-3 and TRBJ1-4, with 7 bases matching TRBD1. This CDR3 comprises 14 residues. CDR1 MNHEY and CDR2 SVGEGT come from the germline V gene. Unmatched junction bases numbered 4, after V lost 2 bases and J lost 7 bases. For the CDR3, the DNA is TGTGCCAGCAGTTACGACAGGGAGCGTGAAAAACTGTTTTTT. Amino acids: CASSYDREREKLFF.

This clone was detected once. This chain connects TRBV19 to TRBJ1-5; the match to TRBD1 covers 7 bases. The junction had 9 bases not matched to a gene; V was cut back by 3 bases and J by 7 bases. The CDR3 length is 15 residues. Per the germline V gene, CDR1 is LNHDA and CDR2 is SQIVND (reference sequence). This CDR3 is CASSIKQGIRQPQHF. The CDR3 DNA follows: TGTGCCAGTAGTATCAAACAGGGGATAAGGCAGCCCCAGCATTTT.

This sequence joins TRBV7-2 and TRBJ1-2; 7 bases match TRBD1. CDR1 is SGHTA and CDR2 is FQGNSA in the germline V gene. With V trimmed by 0 bases and J by 8 bases, 12 bases remained unmatched. This CDR3 has 16 amino acids. This chain's CDR3 is CASSLAGGAKVRGYTF. In DNA form, the CDR3 reads TGTGCCAGCAGCTTAGCAGGGGGCGCAAAGGTCCGGGGCTACACCTTC.

The chain recombines TRBV6-6 with TRBJ2-1; D is possibly TRBD1 (6 bases). Per the germline V gene, CDR1 is MNHNY and CDR2 is SVGAGI (reference sequence). This CDR3 is built from 13 residues. V was shortened by 10 bases and J by 1 base, with 11 bases between the two germline ends. The CDR3 DNA reads TGTGCCACCAGGGGCCTGTCCTACAATGAGCAGTTCTTC. It specifies CATRGLSYNEQFF.